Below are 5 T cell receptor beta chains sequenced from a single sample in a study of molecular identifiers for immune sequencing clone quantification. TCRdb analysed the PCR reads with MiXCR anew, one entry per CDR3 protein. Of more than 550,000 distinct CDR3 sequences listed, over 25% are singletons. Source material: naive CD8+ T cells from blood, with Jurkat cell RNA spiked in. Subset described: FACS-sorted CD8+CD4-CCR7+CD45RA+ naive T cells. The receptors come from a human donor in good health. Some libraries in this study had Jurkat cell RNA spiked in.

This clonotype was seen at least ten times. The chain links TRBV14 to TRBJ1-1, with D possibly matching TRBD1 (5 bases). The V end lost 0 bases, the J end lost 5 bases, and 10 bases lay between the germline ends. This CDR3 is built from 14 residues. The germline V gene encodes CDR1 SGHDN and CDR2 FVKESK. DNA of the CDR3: TGTGCCAGCAGCCAAGATGCTTGGGGGACTGAAGCTTTCTTT. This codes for CASSQDAWGTEAFF.

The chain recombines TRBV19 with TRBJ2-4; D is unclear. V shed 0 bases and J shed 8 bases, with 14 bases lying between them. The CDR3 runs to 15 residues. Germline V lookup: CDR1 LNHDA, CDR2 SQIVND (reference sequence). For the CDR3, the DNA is TGTGCCAGTAGTATAGAGGAACCGGGTGGAGACATTCAGTACTTC. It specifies CASSIEEPGGDIQYF. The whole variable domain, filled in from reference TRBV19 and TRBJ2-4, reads DGGITQSPKYLFRKEGQNVTLSCEQNLNHDAMYWYRQDPGQGLRLIYYSQIVNDFQKGDIAEGYSVSREKKESFPLTVTSAQKNPTAFYLCASSIEEPGGDIQYFGAGTRLSVL.

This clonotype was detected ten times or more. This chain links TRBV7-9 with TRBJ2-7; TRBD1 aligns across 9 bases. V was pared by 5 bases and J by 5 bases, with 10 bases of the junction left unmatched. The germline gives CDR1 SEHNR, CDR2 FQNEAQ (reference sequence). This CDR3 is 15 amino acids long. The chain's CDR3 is CASSLPGQGIDEQYF. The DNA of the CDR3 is TGTGCCAGCAGCCTGCCGGGACAGGGAATAGACGAGCAGTACTTC.

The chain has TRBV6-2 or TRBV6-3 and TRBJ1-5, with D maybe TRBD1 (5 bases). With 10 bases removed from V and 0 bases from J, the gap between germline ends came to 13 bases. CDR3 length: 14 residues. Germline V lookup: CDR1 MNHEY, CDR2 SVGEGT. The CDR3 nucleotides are TGTGCCACAAAGACAGCAGATAGCAATCAGCCCCAGCATTTT. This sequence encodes CATKTADSNQPQHF.

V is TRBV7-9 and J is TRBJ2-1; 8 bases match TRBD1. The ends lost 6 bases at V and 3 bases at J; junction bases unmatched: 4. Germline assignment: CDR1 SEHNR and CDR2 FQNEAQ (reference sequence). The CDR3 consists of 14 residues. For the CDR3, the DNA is TGTGCCAGCAGTCCAGACAGGGGCTACAATGAGCAGTTCTTC. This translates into CASSPDRGYNEQFF.